This T cell receptor (beta chain) is drawn from a study of shared clonotypes between healthy human individuals. TCRdb's table, derived via immunoSEQ multiplex PCR, lists solely in-frame clones and lacks some. The sample carries 2 million to 3 million clones, roughly 93% recorded once. Study findings and constraints: Researchers sampled blood only, noting tissue repertoires likely differ. Sharing across a few donors was seen in approximately 5.2% of naive CD4 clonotypes.

There are 20 residues in the CDR3. Per the germline V gene, CDR1 is LGHNA and CDR2 is YSLEER. Deletions cut 2 bases from V and 4 bases from J, with 28 bases between. Notes on this clone: Its specificity is not known.

The sequence was collected from a man between 18 and 29 years old in good health. Some clones in this sample may be carry-over from other donors' samples. Material: naive CD4+ T cells from PBMCs. The subset denotes: CD45RA+ positively selected. V and J are TRBV4-3 and TRBJ2-3, with a possible D match to TRBD2 (5 bases). CDR3 sequence reads: CASSQYFELGIRPFPDTQYF. The CDR3 nucleotides are TGCGCCAGCAGCCAATACTTCGAGCTCGGGATCCGCCCTTTTCCAGATACGCAGTATTTT.